This T cell receptor (beta chain) was captured in a study of radiotherapy plus CTLA-4 blockade in lung cancer. Looking at the study overall: More than 15% of patients responded objectively, and about 32% achieved disease control. Notes on the study in general: How blood T cell clones changed early, along with interferon-beta, reportedly forecast response best. Expansion of tumor-derived TCR clones was observed in blood after radiotherapy plus ipilimumab.

Germline V gene data show CDR1 as SGHTA and CDR2 as FQGNSA. V was shortened by 1 base and J by 0 bases, with 19 bases between the two germline ends. The CDR3 consists of 19 residues. The repertoire was sequenced with immunoSEQ multiplex PCR; TCRdb's copy has only in-frame clones and lacks some. This repertoire shows around 38,000 clones, 80% to 90% found once; its top ten account for 22%. Lung cancer patients with chemo-refractory metastatic non-small-cell disease were given focal radiation plus CTLA-4 blockade with ipilimumab. In regard to this clone: Its antigen is still unknown.

This receptor was obtained from a human donor with non-small cell lung cancer whose response to radiotherapy plus ipilimumab could not be evaluated. The material sequenced was peripheral blood, taken from a patient treated with radiotherapy plus ipilimumab. This chain connects TRBV7-2 to TRBJ1-3; D remains ambiguous. The CDR3 region is CASSLGNPRQARSGNTIYF. The CDR3, as DNA: TGTGCCAGCAGCTTAGGTAATCCAAGGCAGGCTCGCTCTGGAAACACCATATATTTT. Full variable domain (outside the CDR3, taken from reference TRBV7-2 and TRBJ1-3): GAGVSQSPSNKVTEKGKDVELRCDPISGHTALYWYRQSLGQGLEFLIYFQGNSAPDKSGLPSDRFSAERTGGSVSTLTIQRTQQEDSAVYLCASSLGNPRQARSGNTIYFGEGSWLTVV.